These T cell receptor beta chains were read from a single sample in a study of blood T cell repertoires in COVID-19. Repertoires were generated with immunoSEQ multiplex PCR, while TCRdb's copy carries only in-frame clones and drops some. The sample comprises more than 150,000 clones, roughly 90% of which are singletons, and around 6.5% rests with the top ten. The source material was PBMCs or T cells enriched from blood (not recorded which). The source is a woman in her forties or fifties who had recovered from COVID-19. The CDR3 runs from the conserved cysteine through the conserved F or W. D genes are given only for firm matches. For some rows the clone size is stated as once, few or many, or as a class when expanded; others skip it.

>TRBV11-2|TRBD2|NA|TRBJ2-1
TGTGCCAGCAGCTTAGCGGGGACTAGCGGGAACTATGAGCAGTTCTTC
CASSLAGTSGNYEQFF
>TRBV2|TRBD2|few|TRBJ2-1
TGTGCCAGCAGTGACCTAGCGGGAGGTCCCAATGAGCAGTTCTTC
CASSDLAGGPNEQFF
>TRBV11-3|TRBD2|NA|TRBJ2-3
TGTGCCAGCAGCTTAGATGGCGGGAGGACGCAGTATTTT
CASSLDGGRTQYF
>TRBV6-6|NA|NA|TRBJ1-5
TGTGCCAGCAGTGGATCCCAGGGCGGTCTAAGGGGCAATCAGCCCCAGCATTTT
CASSGSQGGLRGNQPQHF
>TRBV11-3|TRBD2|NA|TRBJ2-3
TGTGCCAGCAGCTTGGGACTTTGGGGGGCCCTAGCGGGGTCCACAGATACGCAGTATTTT
CASSLGLWGALAGSTDTQYF
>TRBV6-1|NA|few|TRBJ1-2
TGTGCCAGCAGTGAACCCGGGGGGCTCGGCTATGGCTACACCTTC
CASSEPGGLGYGYTF
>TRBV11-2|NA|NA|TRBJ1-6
TGTGCCAGCAGCTTCCCCAACAACTATAATTCACCCCTCCACTTT
CASSFPNNYNSPLHF
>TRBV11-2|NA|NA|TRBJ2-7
TGTGCCAGCAGCTTAGGCAGGGTCGGGTCCTACGAGCAGTACTTC
CASSLGRVGSYEQYF
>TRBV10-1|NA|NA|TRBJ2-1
TGCGCCAGCAGTGCGAATCGACAGGCCTACAATGAGCAGTTCTTC
CASSANRQAYNEQFF
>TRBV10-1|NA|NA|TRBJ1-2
TGCGCCAGCAGTGAGTTTAGCGGCTACACCTTC
CASSEFSGYTF
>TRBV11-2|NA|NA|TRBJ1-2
TGTGCCAGCAGCTTAGGGCGGGGAGAGGGTTACACCTTC
CASSLGRGEGYTF
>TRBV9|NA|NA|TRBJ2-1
TGTGCCAGCAGAAAGACAGGATCCTACAATGAGCAGTTCTTC
CASRKTGSYNEQFF
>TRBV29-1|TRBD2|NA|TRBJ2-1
TGCAGCGTGATAGCGGGCCCATCCAATGAGCAGTTCTTC
CSVIAGPSNEQFF
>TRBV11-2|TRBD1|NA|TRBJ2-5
TGTGCCAGCAGCTCGGGACAGGTTTTGGCCCAGTACTTC
CASSSGQVLAQYF
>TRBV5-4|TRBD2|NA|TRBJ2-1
TGTGCCAGCAGCTTGGCCAACTCGGGAGGGCCCCACAATGAGCAGTTCTTC
CASSLANSGGPHNEQFF
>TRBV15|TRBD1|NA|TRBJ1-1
TGTGCCACCAGCAGTCAAGACAGGGGGCTTCGTGCTTTCTTT
CATSSQDRGLRAFF
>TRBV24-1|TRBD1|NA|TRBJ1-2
TGTGCCACCAGTGATAGTGGACAGGGGGCTTATGGCTACACCTTC
CATSDSGQGAYGYTF
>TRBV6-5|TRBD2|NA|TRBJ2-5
TGTGCCAGCACCGAAAGCGGGAGAGAGACCCAGTACTTC
CASTESGRETQYF
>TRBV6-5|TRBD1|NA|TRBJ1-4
TGTGCCAGCAGACAACAGGGGTTGGGTGAAAAACTGTTTTTT
CASRQQGLGEKLFF
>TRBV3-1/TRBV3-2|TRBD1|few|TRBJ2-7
TGTGCCAGCAGCCAAGGGGACAGGGACGAGCAGTACTTC
CASSQGDRDEQYF
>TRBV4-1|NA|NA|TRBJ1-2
TGCGCCAGCAGCCAAGGGGGGGGAGCTAACTATGGCTACACCTTC
CASSQGGGANYGYTF
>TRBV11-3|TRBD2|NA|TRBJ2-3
TGTGCCAGCAACGCGAGACTAGCGGGACACACAGATACGCAGTATTTT
CASNARLAGHTDTQYF
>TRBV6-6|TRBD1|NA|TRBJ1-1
TGTGCCAGCAACTCGGGACAGCAAGCTTTCTTT
CASNSGQQAFF
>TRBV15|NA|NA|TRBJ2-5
TGTGCCACCAGCAGAGATTGGACCCCAGGGGTGGAGCAAGAGACCCAGTACTTC
CATSRDWTPGVEQETQYF
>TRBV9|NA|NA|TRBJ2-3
TGTGCCAGCAGCGTAGATTTGGTCGGTACGCAGTATTTT
CASSVDLVGTQYF
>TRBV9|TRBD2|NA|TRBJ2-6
TGTGCCAGCAGCGACCCGGAGGGACTAGCGGGAGATGCTGGGGCCAACGTCCTGACTTTC
CASSDPEGLAGDAGANVLTF
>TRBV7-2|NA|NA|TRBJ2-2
TGTGCCAGCAGCCCCCGCTACGGAGCGAACACCGGGGAGCTGTTTTTT
CASSPRYGANTGELFF
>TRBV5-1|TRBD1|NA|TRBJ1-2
TGCGCCAGCAGCTTGACCAATACAGGGGGCGGGAATGGCTACACCTTC
CASSLTNTGGGNGYTF
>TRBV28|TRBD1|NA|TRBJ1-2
TGTGCCAGCAGTTCGGCCTCCACAGGGGCTTATGGCTACACCTTC
CASSSASTGAYGYTF
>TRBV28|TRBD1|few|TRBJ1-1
TGTGCCAGCAGTTTATTGACAGGGGTCGTCACTGAAGCTTTCTTT
CASSLLTGVVTEAFF
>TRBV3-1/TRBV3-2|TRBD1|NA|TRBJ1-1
TGTGCCAGCAGCCAAGTAGGAACCGGGACAGGGGCTTTCTTT
CASSQVGTGTGAFF
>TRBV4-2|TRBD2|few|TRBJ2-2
TGTGCCAGCAGGGCTAGCGGGAGGCTTTTGAACACCGGGGAGCTGTTTTTT
CASRASGRLLNTGELFF
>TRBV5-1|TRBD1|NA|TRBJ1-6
TGCGCCAGCAGCCAGGACAGGGCTAACTATTCACCCCTCCACTTT
CASSQDRANYSPLHF
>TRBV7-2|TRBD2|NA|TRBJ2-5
TGTGCCAGCAGCTTAGGCCTAGCGGGAGGCGAGACCCAGTACTTC
CASSLGLAGGETQYF
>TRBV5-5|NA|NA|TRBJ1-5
TGTGCCAGCAGCTTGGAAGGCGGAAACAATCAGCCCCAGCATTTT
CASSLEGGNNQPQHF
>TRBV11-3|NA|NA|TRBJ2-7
TGTGCCAGCAGCTTAGCACCGGGGGAAAGGTACGAGCAGTACTTC
CASSLAPGERYEQYF
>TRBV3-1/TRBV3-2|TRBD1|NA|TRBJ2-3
TGTGCCAGCAGCTACTGGGACAGGGAAACAGATACGCAGTATTTT
CASSYWDRETDTQYF
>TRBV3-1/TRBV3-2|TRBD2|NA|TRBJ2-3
TGTGCCAGCACCTCAAGAGAGACTAGCGGGAGCACAGATACGCAGTATTTT
CASTSRETSGSTDTQYF
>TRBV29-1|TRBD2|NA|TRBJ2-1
TGCAGCGTCCTAGCGGGAGCCCGCCTTGAGCAGTTCTTC
CSVLAGARLEQFF
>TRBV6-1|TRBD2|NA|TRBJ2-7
TGTGCCAGCAGTGAGGCTAGCGGGAGATCCTACGAGCAGTACTTC
CASSEASGRSYEQYF
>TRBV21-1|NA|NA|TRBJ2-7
TGTGCCAGCAGCAAAGAGCGGGGAGCACGGGGGCCCTACGAGCAGTACTTC
CASSKERGARGPYEQYF
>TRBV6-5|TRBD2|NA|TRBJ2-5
TGTGCCAGCAGGAAGGTAGCGGGAGAACGCGAGACCCAGTACTTC
CASRKVAGERETQYF
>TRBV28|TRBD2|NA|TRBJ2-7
TGTGCCAGCAGTCATTGGACTAGCGGGCCCTACGAGCAGTACTTC
CASSHWTSGPYEQYF
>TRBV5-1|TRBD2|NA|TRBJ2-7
TGCGCCAGCAGCTTGGGAGCGGGAGGAGCCTACGAGCAGTACTTC
CASSLGAGGAYEQYF
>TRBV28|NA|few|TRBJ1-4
TGTGCCAGCAGTCGTGGTAACGATCAGAAACTGTTTTTT
CASSRGNDQKLFF
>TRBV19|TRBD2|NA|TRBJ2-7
TGTGCCAGTAAGTCGGCGGGAGCCCACGAGCAGTACTTC
CASKSAGAHEQYF
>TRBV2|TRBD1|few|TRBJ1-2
TGTGCCAGCAGTGTCGGACAGGCTTTTGGCTACACCTTC
CASSVGQAFGYTF
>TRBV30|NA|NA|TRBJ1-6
TGTGCCTGGAGTGTGGGCTCATGGCCCCTCCACTTT
CAWSVGSWPLHF
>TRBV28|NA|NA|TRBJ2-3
TGTGCCAGCAGTTCCCCGGGGGGCGGGAGCACAGATACGCAGTATTTT
CASSSPGGGSTDTQYF
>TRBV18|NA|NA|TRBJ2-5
TGTGCCAGCTCACGCTTGGCGGAGCAAGAGACCCAGTACTTC
CASSRLAEQETQYF
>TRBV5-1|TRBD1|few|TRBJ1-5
TGCGCCAGCAGCTTGGAGGGACAGGGGTCCAATCAGCCCCAGCATTTT
CASSLEGQGSNQPQHF
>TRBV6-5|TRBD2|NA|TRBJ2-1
TGTGCCAGCAGTTACTCGTCGGGGGGGGCCTACAATGAGCAGTTCTTC
CASSYSSGGAYNEQFF
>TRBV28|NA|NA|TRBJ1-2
TGTGCCAGCAGTTTATCGGCGGGGCCTAACTATGGCTACACCTTC
CASSLSAGPNYGYTF
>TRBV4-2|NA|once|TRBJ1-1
TGTGCCAGCAGCCCGCGGGCCCACACATCGACCGGATACACTGAAGCTTTCTTT
CASSPRAHTSTGYTEAFF
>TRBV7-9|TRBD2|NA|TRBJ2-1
TGTGCCAGCAGCTTGGAACTAGCGTCCTACAATGAGCAGTTCTTC
CASSLELASYNEQFF
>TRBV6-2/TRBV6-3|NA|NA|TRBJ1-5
TGTGCCAGCAGTTACGCGCCCAATCAGCCCCAGCATTTT
CASSYAPNQPQHF